This is a list of T cell receptor beta chains from one sample in a study of control samples from healthy donors and cancer patients. The method was immunoSEQ multiplex PCR; TCRdb's version includes in-frame clones alone and lacks a portion of them. Among about 85,000 clones listed, about nine tenths were seen once. The material sequenced was blood. Receptors were obtained from a woman between 18 and 30 years old in good health. The CDR3 runs from the conserved cysteine through the conserved F or W. D genes are given only for firm matches. The listing skips clone size in some rows; elsewhere it reads once, few, many or a size class.

d_gene: TRBD2
j_gene: TRBJ2-5
abundance: .
v_gene: TRBV7-9
CDR3nt: TGTGCCAGCAGCTTAGCGGGGGGGAAGACCCAGTACTTC
CDR3aa: CASSLAGGKTQYF

d_gene: TRBD2
j_gene: TRBJ2-1
abundance: .
v_gene: TRBV3-1/TRBV3-2
CDR3nt: TGTGCCAGCAGCCAAGATGTGTCTAGCGGGGGCTACAATGAGCAGTTCTTC
CDR3aa: CASSQDVSSGGYNEQFF

d_gene: TRBD1
j_gene: TRBJ1-2
abundance: .
v_gene: TRBV2
CDR3nt: TGTGCCAGCAGATCGGACAGGAGCTATGGCTACACCTTC
CDR3aa: CASRSDRSYGYTF

d_gene: .
j_gene: TRBJ2-2
abundance: once
v_gene: TRBV6-1
CDR3nt: TGTGCCAGCAGTGAAGAGGGGGCGGGGGCCGGGGAGCTGTTTTTT
CDR3aa: CASSEEGAGAGELFF

d_gene: .
j_gene: TRBJ1-2
abundance: .
v_gene: TRBV9
CDR3nt: TGTGCCAGCAGCGTTGGGGTCTATGGCTACACCTTC
CDR3aa: CASSVGVYGYTF

d_gene: .
j_gene: TRBJ1-1
abundance: .
v_gene: TRBV6-6
CDR3nt: TGTGCCAGCAGTCGTCTCTCAACCCCGGGGTCCATGAACACTGAAGCTTTCTTT
CDR3aa: CASSRLSTPGSMNTEAFF

d_gene: TRBD1
j_gene: TRBJ2-3
abundance: .
v_gene: TRBV5-1
CDR3nt: TGCGCCAGCAGCTTGGTGGGACAGCCCACAGATACGCAGTATTTT
CDR3aa: CASSLVGQPTDTQYF

d_gene: .
j_gene: TRBJ2-5
abundance: .
v_gene: TRBV29-1
CDR3nt: TGCAGCGTTGATACGGGGGCGGAGACCCAGTACTTC
CDR3aa: CSVDTGAETQYF

d_gene: .
j_gene: TRBJ1-5
abundance: .
v_gene: TRBV19
CDR3nt: TGTGCCAGCGCAAACCTAGGGGCATTACAGGAGAATCAGCCCCAGCATTTT
CDR3aa: CASANLGALQENQPQHF

d_gene: .
j_gene: TRBJ1-2
abundance: few
v_gene: TRBV11-2
CDR3nt: TGTGCCAGCAGCTTAGCGACAGGTCACTATGGCTACACCTTC
CDR3aa: CASSLATGHYGYTF

d_gene: .
j_gene: TRBJ1-1
abundance: .
v_gene: TRBV4-1
CDR3nt: TGCGCCAGCAGCCGCATATATGGAGGGGGGGCTTTCTTT
CDR3aa: CASSRIYGGGAFF

d_gene: .
j_gene: TRBJ2-4
abundance: .
v_gene: TRBV29-1
CDR3nt: TGCAGCGTTGCGCCGGGTGAGGGGAACATTCAGTACTTC
CDR3aa: CSVAPGEGNIQYF

d_gene: .
j_gene: TRBJ2-5
abundance: .
v_gene: TRBV5-1
CDR3nt: TGCGCCAGCAGCTTCCAAGAGACCCAGTACTTC
CDR3aa: CASSFQETQYF

d_gene: TRBD1
j_gene: TRBJ2-2
abundance: .
v_gene: TRBV18
CDR3nt: TGTGCCAGCTCATCCGGACAGGGTCTTATCGGGGAGCTGTTTTTT
CDR3aa: CASSSGQGLIGELFF

d_gene: TRBD2
j_gene: TRBJ2-7
abundance: .
v_gene: TRBV4-2
CDR3nt: TGTGCCAGCAGCCAAGCCCTAGCGGTTACCTACGAGCAGTACTTC
CDR3aa: CASSQALAVTYEQYF

d_gene: .
j_gene: TRBJ2-3
abundance: .
v_gene: TRBV3-1/TRBV3-2
CDR3nt: TGTGCCAGCAGTCAAACAGGGATGGGCACAGATACGCAGTATTTT
CDR3aa: CASSQTGMGTDTQYF

d_gene: .
j_gene: TRBJ2-7
abundance: .
v_gene: TRBV7-8
CDR3nt: TGTGCCAGCAGCTTAGAACTAGACGAGGAGCAGTACTTC
CDR3aa: CASSLELDEEQYF

d_gene: .
j_gene: TRBJ2-5
abundance: .
v_gene: TRBV5-1
CDR3nt: TGCGCCAGCAGCAATGGGGCGCCAGGTCAAGAGACCCAGTACTTC
CDR3aa: CASSNGAPGQETQYF

d_gene: .
j_gene: TRBJ2-2
abundance: .
v_gene: TRBV25-1
CDR3nt: TGTGCCAGCAGTGAATATAAGGGGGTCCGGACTCAGGGGGAGCTGTTTTTT
CDR3aa: CASSEYKGVRTQGELFF

d_gene: .
j_gene: TRBJ1-3
abundance: .
v_gene: TRBV9
CDR3nt: TGTGCCAGCAGCGTCGGCTCTGGGCTCGGAAACACCATATATTTT
CDR3aa: CASSVGSGLGNTIYF

d_gene: TRBD1
j_gene: TRBJ1-1
abundance: .
v_gene: TRBV3-1/TRBV3-2
CDR3nt: TGTGCCAGCAGCCAAGGACGACAGGGCTCTGAAGCTTTCTTT
CDR3aa: CASSQGRQGSEAFF

d_gene: .
j_gene: TRBJ1-1
abundance: few
v_gene: TRBV12-3/TRBV12-4
CDR3nt: TGTGCCAGCAGTTTGTGGGGGGCTGAAGCTTTCTTT
CDR3aa: CASSLWGAEAFF

d_gene: TRBD1
j_gene: TRBJ1-1
abundance: .
v_gene: TRBV9
CDR3nt: TGTGCCAGCAGCGTAGGGGGACAGGGTAACACTGAAGCTTTCTTT
CDR3aa: CASSVGGQGNTEAFF

d_gene: TRBD2
j_gene: TRBJ2-1
abundance: .
v_gene: TRBV7-2
CDR3nt: TGTGCCAGCAGCTTTTTTGGGCTAGCGGGTAATGAGCAGTTCTTC
CDR3aa: CASSFFGLAGNEQFF

d_gene: .
j_gene: TRBJ2-7
abundance: .
v_gene: TRBV6-5
CDR3nt: TGTGCCAGCAGAGATAACAGGGAGCGCGAGCAGTACTTC
CDR3aa: CASRDNREREQYF

d_gene: .
j_gene: TRBJ2-7
abundance: .
v_gene: TRBV18
CDR3nt: TGTGCCAGCTCACGGGGAGTGGAGCCCTACGAGCAGTACTTC
CDR3aa: CASSRGVEPYEQYF

d_gene: .
j_gene: TRBJ2-1
abundance: .
v_gene: TRBV28
CDR3nt: TGTGCCAGCAGTTTTCAGGGCGGTGAGCAGTTCTTC
CDR3aa: CASSFQGGEQFF

d_gene: TRBD1
j_gene: TRBJ1-4
abundance: .
v_gene: TRBV15
CDR3nt: TGTGCCACCAGCGTAATTACAGGGGCAACTAATGAAAAACTGTTTTTT
CDR3aa: CATSVITGATNEKLFF

d_gene: .
j_gene: TRBJ1-1
abundance: once
v_gene: TRBV2
CDR3nt: TGTGCCAGCAGTGAAATTGGACAGCAGAACACTGAAGCTTTCTTT
CDR3aa: CASSEIGQQNTEAFF

d_gene: .
j_gene: TRBJ2-1
abundance: .
v_gene: TRBV11-2
CDR3nt: TGTGCCAGCAGCTTAGAAGCCGGGGGTTACCTCAATGAGCAGTTCTTC
CDR3aa: CASSLEAGGYLNEQFF